A selection of T cell receptor beta chains follows, all from one sample in a study of T-cell reconstitution after alpha-beta-depleted transplantation in children. Each CDR3 protein is one row after TCRdb ran MiXCR on the PCR reads. This sample has approximately 130,000 distinct CDR3 sequences, with roughly 10% found just once. The sample consisted of PBMCs, mostly from graft donor cells, taken 180 days after TCRalphabeta/CD19-depleted stem cell transplant. The receptors come from a girl under three years old who had a stem cell transplant for combined immunodeficiency, so the T cells may come from the graft donor. CDR3s include the opening cysteine and the closing phenylalanine or tryptophan. Fields, in order: V gene, D gene, J gene, clone size, CDR3 DNA, CDR3 protein. The D gene is left open where the match is weak. Expanded clones get a size class; other rows say once, few or many, or leave the size out.

V: TRBV7-8
D: -
J: TRBJ2-3
size: few
DNA: TGTGCCAGCAGCTGGCCGGCTAGCACAGATACGCAGTATTTT
CDR3: CASSWPASTDTQYF

V: TRBV5-1
D: -
J: TRBJ2-2
size: many
DNA: TGCGCCAGCCGCGACGTCCTAATGGGCGGGGAGCTGTTTTTT
CDR3: CASRDVLMGGELFF

V: TRBV20-1
D: TRBD2
J: TRBJ2-1
size: many
DNA: TGCAGTGCTAGAGCACCCGGAGCGGGGGGCGAGCAGTTCTTC
CDR3: CSARAPGAGGEQFF

V: TRBV12-3/TRBV12-4
D: -
J: TRBJ2-1
size: few
DNA: TGTGCCAGCAGTTTAGCAGGCCCCCCTGGGAATGAGCAGTTCTTC
CDR3: CASSLAGPPGNEQFF

V: TRBV20-1
D: -
J: TRBJ2-1
size: few
DNA: TGCAGTGCTAGACCGATAGATGAGCAGTTCTTC
CDR3: CSARPIDEQFF

V: TRBV28
D: -
J: TRBJ2-3
size: -
DNA: TGTGCCAGCAGTTTATGGGCGGTAGATTCCTACACAGATACGCAGTATTTT
CDR3: CASSLWAVDSYTDTQYF

V: TRBV20-1
D: TRBD2
J: TRBJ2-1
size: -
DNA: TGCAGTGCTAGAGCTGGGACTAGCCAAAGCAATGAGCAGTTCTTC
CDR3: CSARAGTSQSNEQFF

V: TRBV7-2
D: TRBD2
J: TRBJ2-2
size: many
DNA: TGTGCCAGCAGCTTTGCGGGGGGCGCGAACACCGGGGAGCTGTTTTTT
CDR3: CASSFAGGANTGELFF

V: TRBV7-6
D: -
J: TRBJ2-2
size: many
DNA: TGTGCCAGCAGCCGACCAGGGGCACCCACTTACACCGGGGAGCTGTTTTTT
CDR3: CASSRPGAPTYTGELFF

V: TRBV12-3/TRBV12-4
D: -
J: TRBJ2-3
size: few
DNA: TGTGCCAGCAGTTTTAGTCGCCCGGCTAGCACAGATACGCAGTATTTT
CDR3: CASSFSRPASTDTQYF

V: TRBV30
D: TRBD1
J: TRBJ2-7
size: -
DNA: TGTGCCTGGACCCAGGGGGTCGAGCAGTACTTC
CDR3: CAWTQGVEQYF

V: TRBV5-1
D: -
J: TRBJ2-5
size: -
DNA: TGCGCCAGCAGCTTGATTGTCGGGATTCAAGAGACCCAGTACTTC
CDR3: CASSLIVGIQETQYF

V: TRBV10-3
D: TRBD2
J: TRBJ2-1
size: -
DNA: TGTGCCATCAGTGAGAGGGGGGGACTAGCGGGAGCGGCCTACAATGAGCAGTTCTTC
CDR3: CAISERGGLAGAAYNEQFF

V: TRBV2
D: -
J: TRBJ1-1
size: -
DNA: TGTGCCAGCAGTGAAGGGGACGGGCTGAACACTGAAGCTTTCTTT
CDR3: CASSEGDGLNTEAFF

V: TRBV20-1
D: TRBD2
J: TRBJ2-3
size: -
DNA: TGCAGTGCTGCACGACTAGCGGGAGAATTCGCAGATACGCAGTATTTT
CDR3: CSAARLAGEFADTQYF